This is a list of T cell receptor beta chains from one sample in a study of T-cell reconstitution after alpha-beta-depleted transplantation in children. Each CDR3 protein is one row after TCRdb ran MiXCR on the PCR reads. The data contain some 300,000 distinct CDR3 sequences, around 10% of them singletons. Sequences were derived from PBMCs from the stem cell graft donor, sampled from the stem cell graft. The receptors originated from a human donor who donated a stem cell graft to a child with acute lymphoblastic leukemia. Each CDR3 is given with its conserved first and last residue. The D gene is left open where the match is weak. The size field is filled for only some rows; it gives once, few, many or a size class.

NA	TRBV15	few	TRBJ2-7	CATSRSTAREQYF	TGTGCCACCAGCAGATCAACGGCGCGGGAGCAGTACTTC
NA	TRBV4-3	NA	TRBJ1-5	CASSQRQGAQPQHF	TGCGCCAGCAGCCAACGGCAGGGAGCCCAGCCCCAGCATTTT
NA	TRBV27	NA	TRBJ2-7	CASSPPSGHYEQYF	TGTGCCAGCAGTCCCCCGAGTGGACACTACGAGCAGTACTTC
TRBD1	TRBV5-1	many	TRBJ2-1	CASLGAGQGADEQFF	TGCGCCAGCTTGGGGGCGGGACAGGGGGCCGATGAGCAGTTCTTC
NA	TRBV7-9	few	TRBJ2-5	CASGAGETQYF	TGTGCCAGCGGCGCGGGAGAGACCCAGTACTTC
TRBD1	TRBV20-1	NA	TRBJ2-4	CSARDTRTGENIQYF	TGCAGTGCTAGAGATACCAGGACAGGGGAAAACATTCAGTACTTC
TRBD2	TRBV24-1	NA	TRBJ2-1	CATSDPGLAGGIEQFF	TGTGCCACCAGTGACCCGGGACTAGCGGGAGGGATTGAGCAGTTCTTC
TRBD1	TRBV7-9	NA	TRBJ2-6	CASSSGTGVSGANVLTF	TGTGCCAGCAGCTCCGGGACAGGGGTCTCTGGGGCCAACGTCCTGACTTTC
NA	TRBV4-2	many	TRBJ1-6	CASSQDAQNNSPLHF	TGTGCCAGCAGCCAAGACGCGCAAAATAATTCACCCCTCCACTTT
NA	TRBV5-1	NA	TRBJ2-7	CASIPTGSNEQYF	TGCGCCAGCATTCCGACAGGAAGTAACGAGCAGTACTTC
NA	TRBV9	NA	TRBJ2-7	CASSVGRGTAYEQYF	TGTGCCAGCAGCGTAGGGAGGGGGACCGCCTACGAGCAGTACTTC
TRBD1	TRBV7-8	few	TRBJ1-5	CASSGDRGQQPQHF	TGTGCCAGCAGCGGAGACAGGGGGCAACAGCCCCAGCATTTT
TRBD2	TRBV18	few	TRBJ2-5	CASSPTSGSTQETQYF	TGTGCCAGCTCACCGACTAGCGGGAGCACCCAGGAGACCCAGTACTTC
NA	TRBV5-1	many	TRBJ2-1	CASSLLLSYNEQFF	TGCGCCAGCAGCTTGCTCCTCTCCTACAATGAGCAGTTCTTC
NA	TRBV5-8	few	TRBJ2-7	CASSLEGPFSSYEQYF	TGTGCCAGCAGCTTGGAGGGGCCGTTTTCGTCCTACGAGCAGTACTTC
NA	TRBV4-1	few	TRBJ2-1	CASSQDGLDLDYNEQFF	TGCGCCAGCAGCCAAGACGGGTTGGATCTAGACTACAATGAGCAGTTCTTC
NA	TRBV5-6	NA	TRBJ2-7	CASSLRRGPFLSYEQYF	TGTGCCAGCAGCTTGAGGAGGGGGCCATTTTTATCCTACGAGCAGTACTTC
NA	TRBV7-9	NA	TRBJ2-5	CASSFSMAGGTQYF	TGTGCCAGCAGCTTTTCCATGGCCGGGGGGACCCAGTACTTC
NA	TRBV9	many	TRBJ1-1	CASSQSGTNTEAFF	TGTGCCAGCAGCCAATCCGGGACGAACACTGAAGCTTTCTTT
NA	TRBV20-1	few	TRBJ1-1	CSAGGGANTEAFF	TGCAGTGCTGGGGGCGGGGCGAACACTGAAGCTTTCTTT
NA	TRBV20-1	few	TRBJ2-1	CSARGRIWEQFF	TGCAGTGCTAGGGGGCGGATATGGGAGCAGTTCTTC
NA	TRBV7-9	NA	TRBJ1-2	CASSDTNRDKRYGYTF	TGTGCCAGCAGCGATACTAACCGGGACAAGAGATATGGCTACACCTTC
TRBD2	TRBV11-2	few	TRBJ2-1	CASSLDEWGGRNEQFF	TGTGCCAGCAGCTTAGATGAGTGGGGGGGAAGGAATGAGCAGTTCTTC
TRBD2	TRBV6-1	NA	TRBJ2-2	CASSQLAGGPNTGELFF	TGTGCCAGCAGTCAACTAGCGGGAGGACCGAACACCGGGGAGCTGTTTTTT
NA	TRBV4-1	few	TRBJ2-7	CASSHRLDLNEQYF	TGCGCCAGCAGCCATCGGCTAGATCTGAACGAGCAGTACTTC
NA	TRBV10-3	many	TRBJ2-1	CAISGSGKDHNEQFF	TGTGCCATCAGTGGAAGTGGAAAGGACCACAATGAGCAGTTCTTC
NA	TRBV20-1	NA	TRBJ2-2	CSATRWGTGELFF	TGCAGTGCTACTCGTTGGGGCACCGGGGAGCTGTTTTTT
TRBD1	TRBV7-9	few	TRBJ2-7	CASSFWDREADEQYF	TGTGCCAGCAGCTTCTGGGACAGGGAAGCAGACGAGCAGTACTTC
NA	TRBV28	few	TRBJ2-3	CASSLFQRSTDTQYF	TGTGCCAGCAGTTTATTTCAGCGGAGCACAGATACGCAGTATTTT
NA	TRBV5-1	NA	TRBJ1-3	CASSFGPAGNTIYF	TGCGCCAGCAGCTTCGGGCCCGCCGGAAACACCATATATTTT
NA	TRBV29-1	few	TRBJ2-3	CSGGPGSPDTQYF	TGCAGCGGCGGACCCGGGAGCCCAGATACGCAGTATTTT
NA	TRBV12-3/TRBV12-4	many	TRBJ1-1	CASGQLEAFF	TGTGCCAGCGGACAGCTTGAAGCTTTCTTT
TRBD2	TRBV20-1	NA	TRBJ2-7	CSAPHRTSGPSYEQYF	TGCAGTGCGCCGCACCGGACTAGCGGCCCTTCCTACGAGCAGTACTTC
NA	TRBV12-3/TRBV12-4	many	TRBJ2-5	CASSLGGGETQYF	TGTGCCAGCAGTTTAGGCGGTGGAGAGACCCAGTACTTC
NA	TRBV7-9	NA	TRBJ1-4	CASSDGLTGPNEKLFF	TGTGCCAGCAGCGATGGGCTCACAGGGCCCAATGAAAAACTGTTTTTT
NA	TRBV28	few	TRBJ2-5	CASSSPGDHQETQYF	TGTGCCAGCAGTTCCCCGGGGGACCACCAAGAGACCCAGTACTTC
NA	TRBV9	many	TRBJ1-2	CASTRAWEDGYTF	TGTGCCAGCACCCGCGCTTGGGAGGATGGCTACACCTTC
NA	TRBV12-3/TRBV12-4	NA	TRBJ2-5	CASLEAPGETQYF	TGTGCCAGCCTCGAGGCCCCGGGAGAGACCCAGTACTTC
NA	TRBV7-9	few	TRBJ1-2	CASSSFGEVGYTF	TGTGCCAGCAGCTCGTTTGGCGAAGTTGGCTACACCTTC
NA	TRBV5-6	few	TRBJ2-3	CASSLFSSGTDTQYF	TGTGCCAGCAGCTTGTTCTCTAGCGGCACAGATACGCAGTATTTT
TRBD2	TRBV4-1	NA	TRBJ2-7	CASASGTVPYEQYF	TGCGCCAGCGCAAGCGGGACGGTTCCCTACGAGCAGTACTTC
TRBD2	TRBV20-1	few	TRBJ2-1	CSALSGGSYNEQFF	TGCAGTGCGTTAAGCGGGGGGTCCTACAATGAGCAGTTCTTC
TRBD2	TRBV10-3	NA	TRBJ2-1	CAISAATSGPYNEQFF	TGTGCCATCAGTGCTGCAACTAGCGGGCCCTACAATGAGCAGTTCTTC
NA	TRBV20-1	NA	TRBJ2-4	CSATSSPTNIQYF	TGCAGTGCCACTTCAAGTCCGACAAACATTCAGTACTTC
TRBD2	TRBV29-1	NA	TRBJ2-1	CSAKGSSGNNEQFF	TGCAGCGCCAAGGGGTCTAGCGGCAACAATGAGCAGTTCTTC
TRBD2	TRBV5-1	many	TRBJ2-1	CASSLGAGGLGEQFF	TGCGCCAGCAGCTTGGGTGCGGGAGGGCTCGGTGAGCAGTTCTTC
NA	TRBV3-1	few	TRBJ1-2	CASSQDSAAGYTF	TGTGCCAGCAGCCAAGATTCAGCCGCGGGCTACACCTTC
NA	TRBV21-1	many	TRBJ2-1	CASSKGTLAVAYNEQFF	TGTGCCAGCAGCAAAGGGACTTTAGCGGTTGCCTACAATGAGCAGTTCTTC
NA	TRBV12-3/TRBV12-4	NA	TRBJ2-1	CASSPQGLRSTYNEQFF	TGTGCCAGCAGTCCGCAAGGTTTGCGGAGCACCTACAATGAGCAGTTCTTC
NA	TRBV19	NA	TRBJ1-4	CASNGEKLFF	TGTGCCAGTAATGGCGAAAAACTGTTTTTT
TRBD2	TRBV12-3/TRBV12-4	few	TRBJ2-2	CASSAGLAAPGELFF	TGTGCCAGCAGTGCGGGACTAGCGGCTCCCGGGGAGCTGTTTTTT
NA	TRBV6-2/TRBV6-3	NA	TRBJ2-2	CASSYLAGAAGELFF	TGTGCCAGCAGTTACTTGGCGGGGGCAGCCGGGGAGCTGTTTTTT
NA	TRBV25-1	few	TRBJ1-1	CASSLGGKVNTEAFF	TGTGCCAGCAGTCTTGGGGGAAAGGTGAACACTGAAGCTTTCTTT
NA	TRBV7-9	NA	TRBJ2-2	CASSLGGGENTGELFF	TGTGCCAGCAGCTTGGGCGGGGGCGAAAACACCGGGGAGCTGTTTTTT
NA	TRBV20-1	few	TRBJ2-3	CSARRDEGTDTQYF	TGCAGTGCTAGGCGGGACGAAGGCACAGATACGCAGTATTTT
TRBD2	TRBV28	few	TRBJ2-3	CASSLGSGTLDTQYF	TGTGCCAGCAGTTTAGGTAGCGGGACCTTGGATACGCAGTATTTT
NA	TRBV30	few	TRBJ1-5	CAWSLGGNQPQHF	TGTGCCTGGAGCTTGGGGGGCAATCAGCCCCAGCATTTT
TRBD2	TRBV20-1	many	TRBJ2-1	CSALETGTSGNEQFF	TGCAGTGCGCTCGAGACCGGGACTAGCGGCAATGAGCAGTTCTTC